Listed here is a single TCR beta chain. This CDR3 spans 13 amino acids. Trimming cost V 1 base and J 6 bases, with 10 bases left between them. Germline CDR1 and CDR2: SGHNT and YYREEE (reference sequence). The sample originates from a study of blood T cell repertoires in COVID-19. Under the authors' procedure: Reference gene primer amplification gave estimated nucleated cell counts. Profiling relied on immunoSEQ multiplex PCR, and the TCRdb table lists in-frame clones only, not all of them. V, J and clone size reflect that table, while D and trimming were determined from the DNA. In the table there are under 400,000 clones, approximately 88% of which are singletons.

The gene calls are TRBV5-4 and TRBJ1-2, with unresolved D. Specimen: peripheral blood. The receptor comes from a woman aged 25 to 39 with COVID-19, enrolled during active disease. The CDR3 region is CASSLLRGDGYTF. CDR3 coding DNA: TGTGCCAGCAGCTTGTTGCGGGGAGATGGCTACACCTTC.